This TCR beta chain stems from a study of early stage breast cancer tumors. Germline V gene sequence: CDR1 MNHEY, CDR2 SMNVEV (reference sequence). V lost 6 bases and J lost 4, with 15 bases in between. The CDR3 contains 14 residues. Sequencing was performed with immunoSEQ multiplex PCR; in TCRdb, only in-frame clones are kept and a portion is missing. This repertoire shows about 53,000 clones, about 93% found once; its top ten account for around 5%. The receptor's source is a person aged 65 to 85 with breast cancer. The chain has TRBV27 and TRBJ1-2; D is possibly TRBD1 (5 bases). The sequencing sample was made of blood. The CDR3 sequence: CASRASGGTYGYTF. The CDR3 DNA reads as TGTGCCAGCAGAGCCTCTGGAGGGACCTATGGCTACACCTTC.